This record concerns one T cell receptor (beta chain) sequence. This clonotype was counted many times. The target of this receptor is not known. No per-base quality is available; no much larger clone lies one base away. A patient counted as having stable hyperthyroidism if there was no progression to ophthalmopathy within 18 months of follow-up. The hyperthyroidism patients were 18 to 65 years old and newly diagnosed, with a disease duration of less than 2 months. Anyone with other autoimmune diseases, uncontrolled infections, pregnancy or lactation was excluded from the study. Diagnosis was based on clinical symptoms, serum thyroxine, TRAb, thyroid ultrasound and orbital computed tomography. Using Ficoll-Paque density gradient centrifugation, PBMCs were isolated from 8.5 to 10 ml of fresh peripheral blood. Trizol reagent was used to extract the total RNA, and its quality was then checked on an Agilent 2100 Bioanalyzer.

From the cysteine up to the phenylalanine, the CDR3 has a length of 15 residues. Only the CDR3 portion is preserved as DNA: 45 bases, with reading frame beginning at the first base. The germline V and J ends show losses of 4 bases and 2 bases respectively, and no gene match explains 6 bases of the junction. The germline V gene encodes CDR1 SGHTA and CDR2 FQGNSA. TCR beta CDR3 regions were amplified from RNA transcripts for repertoire sequencing. HTBI primers and the Qiagen OneStep RT-PCR kit were used in a first-round RT-PCR, which was followed by a second-round multiplex PCR, size selection and purification. Libraries were sequenced on an Illumina HiSeq2000 using paired-end 100 bp reads. As for how the authors treated the data: SOAPnuke was used to process the reads, throwing out any read that had adapters, had uncalled bases, had a mean Phred below 15, or lacked an exact constant-primer or identifier match. High-quality paired reads were merged with COPE v1.2.5. Unique nucleotide sequences were defined as clonotypes and aligned to IMGT TRB V, D and J references using MiTCR v1.1. Analysis was restricted to V-J combinations with a frequency above 0.0001, which covered about 99% of repertoires. For each V-J combination, a TCR clonal expansion and chaos score was defined as the ratio of F50 clonal expansion to chaos observed in the TCRdist matrix. Welch's t-statistics and random forest were used to narrow the features down to 13 V-J combinations, which were then fed into a naive Bayes classifier. The similarity between thyroid and blood repertoires was quantified using the Morisita-Horn index. The public reads were run again by TCRdb, first through fastp at Q25 and then through MiXCR, and only productive beta chains were kept. Every distinct CDR3 protein forms one entry, paired with its most common genes and DNA. TCRdb's processing, not the authors' own work, is the source of the V and J calls. This sample gives about 370,000 distinct CDR3 sequences in total; approximately 18% of them show up just once. The biggest ten clones account for approximately 2.4% of the sample.

This sample is drawn from a study of Graves' ophthalmopathy and Graves' hyperthyroidism listed by TCRdb under 2018. Regarding the complete study: Peripheral blood samples were taken at the time of initial diagnosis, before any treatment was given. TCR beta repertoire signatures were used to distinguish Graves' ophthalmopathy from Graves' hyperthyroidism and to predict progression to ophthalmopathy. In total, 135 blood samples were TCR-sequenced: approximately 42 ophthalmopathy, under 80 hyperthyroidism and roughly 17 hyperthyroidism-to-ophthalmopathy patients. To explore V-J signatures that distinguish ophthalmopathy from hyperthyroidism, a discovery set of more than 90 patients was enrolled, made up of 40 to 45 with ophthalmopathy and some 56 with stable hyperthyroidism. An independent validation cohort was composed of some 18 hyperthyroidism patients and 17 patients who later progressed from hyperthyroidism to ophthalmopathy. In about six hyperthyroidism patients, the T-cell repertoire of thyroid tissue was compared with the T-cell repertoire of blood. Following sample collection, hyperthyroidism patients were given methimazole at a starting dose of 30 mg daily, and ophthalmopathy patients were given high-dose intravenous methylprednisolone. Study-wide conclusions, independent of this receptor: In cross-validation, the 13-signature model distinguished ophthalmopathy from stable hyperthyroidism with nearly 90% sensitivity and 81.08% specificity, while in the test set the corresponding values were 80% and 75%. Most expanded thyroid clonotypes with frequency above 0.001 were also detected in blood, suggesting blood repertoires may reflect the thyroid immune response. Sample size was not statistically predetermined, and group allocation was not concealed from the investigators. In validation, the model predicted ophthalmopathy progression with about 71% sensitivity and 72.22% specificity; some 13 predicted patients were CT-confirmed with GO in a median of approximately 6.5 months.

Sequencing was carried out using peripheral blood. The clonotype originates from an adult woman with stable Graves' hyperthyroidism. The chain uses TRBV7-2 and TRBJ2-7; 9 nucleotides in the junction match TRBD1. Read as DNA, the sequence is TGTGCCAGCAGCTACGTCCGGGACAGGGCCTACGAGCAGTACTTC. This gives the protein CASSYVRDRAYEQYF.